Below are 16 T cell receptor beta chains sequenced from a single sample in a study of STAT3 mutations in large granular lymphocyte leukemia. Antigen specificity for these receptors is unknown. The protocol was immunoSEQ multiplex PCR, while the TCRdb copy is restricted to in-frame clones and leaves out a portion. The data contain 9,000 to 15,000 clones, about 78% of them singletons. Findings of the study overall: In T-cell large granular lymphocyte leukemia, about half of patients showed multiple immunodominant subclonotypes.

Input material: peripheral blood mononuclear cells. All receptors derive from a man aged 60-69 years with T-cell large granular lymphocyte leukemia. Some clones in this sample may be carry-over from other donors' samples.

About this clone: This probably arose from a read error, given a far larger clone one base away. The chain joins TRBV5-1 to TRBJ2-7; 9 bases agree with TRBD1. The CDR3 sequence is 15 residues long. CDR1 is SGHRS and CDR2 is YFSETQ in the germline V gene. J lost 1 base, V lost 4 bases, and 6 bases had no gene match. The chain's CDR3 is CASSVGQGTSYEQYF. CDR3 sequence (DNA): TGCGCCAGCAGCGTAGGACAGGGGACATCCTACGAGCAGTACTTC.

The gene calls are TRBV12-5 and TRBJ2-5, with D hard to call. The CDR3 spans 13 residues. V dropped 3 bases and J dropped 5 bases, with 10 bases sitting between them. CDR1 is LGHNT and CDR2 is FRNRAP in the germline V gene. CDR3 nucleotides: TGTGCTAGTGGTTTCCTCCCCCGGGAGACCCAGTACTTC. It yields the protein CASGFLPRETQYF.

As for this clone: This sequence is one base from a far larger clone and is likely a read error. The chain links TRBV5-1 to TRBJ2-1; a weak D match, TRBD2 (5 bases). The V gene's germline CDR1 is SGHRS and CDR2 YFSETQ. The CDR3 length is 14 residues. V lost 2 bases, J lost 4 bases, and 10 bases lay in between. The CDR3 protein is CASSLEGYYNEQFF. The CDR3 coding sequence is TGCGCCAGCAGCTTAGAGGGTTATTACAATGAGCAGTTCTTC.

This clone was seen a handful of times. The V and J genes are TRBV27 and TRBJ2-5; TRBD2 matches 11 bases. The germline gives CDR1 MNHEY, CDR2 SMNVEV (reference sequence). With V trimmed by 8 bases and J by 5 bases, 10 bases remained unmatched. The CDR3 extends over 15 amino acids. CDR3: CASPPTSGSAETQYF. The CDR3 DNA sequence: TGTGCCAGCCCTCCCACTAGCGGGAGTGCGGAGACCCAGTACTTC.

The chain uses TRBV5-1 and TRBJ1-1; weak D call: TRBD1 (6 bases). This CDR3 spans 14 amino acids. Germline CDR1 SGHRS, CDR2 YFSETQ. Trimming took 4 bases from V and 4 from J, leaving 14 bases between them. In nucleotides, the CDR3 is TGCGCCAGCAGCGCTCAGGGGCAGGCCACTGAAGCTTTCTTT. Translation gives CASSAQGQATEAFF.

The rearrangement links TRBV7-8 to TRBJ2-1; TRBD2 agrees at 15 bases. The CDR3 spans 16 residues. With V trimmed by 6 bases and J by 4 bases, 4 bases remained unmatched. The germline gives CDR1 SGHVS, CDR2 FQNEAQ. This chain's CDR3 is CASSQGLAGGYNEQFF. In DNA form, the CDR3 reads TGTGCCAGCAGTCAGGGACTAGCGGGAGGATACAATGAGCAGTTCTTC.

The chain has TRBV30 and TRBJ1-5, with D possibly matching TRBD1 (6 bases). V was pared by 3 bases and J by 5 bases, with 20 bases between. Germline-derived CDR1 and CDR2 are GTSNPN and SVGIG (reference sequence). The CDR3 sequence is 16 residues long. This CDR3 reads CAWRPSGGRIHQPQHF. CDR3 DNA: TGTGCCTGGAGGCCCTCCGGGGGCAGAATTCATCAGCCCCAGCATTTT.

The CDR3 DNA sequence: TGTGCCAGCAGTTTCCCGGGACAGGACAGGGGCTACACCTTC. This sequence encodes CASSFPGQDRGYTF. V gene TRBV6-5 combines with J gene TRBJ1-2, with 8 nucleotides matching TRBD1. The CDR3 totals 14 residues. Unmatched junction bases numbered 9, after V lost 4 bases and J lost 8 bases. Germline CDR1 MNHEY, CDR2 SVGAGI.

The chain joins TRBV30 to TRBJ2-3, with D perhaps TRBD2 (6 bases). The germline CDR1 and CDR2 sequences are GTSNPN and SVGIG (reference sequence). V lost 4 bases and J 3 bases, leaving 14 bases between the germline ends. The CDR3 runs to 14 residues. CDR3 DNA sequence: TGTGCCTGGATGGGTAGCGGCCCTACAGATACGCAGTATTTT. Translating gives CAWMGSGPTDTQYF.

V and J are TRBV7-2 and TRBJ2-1, with TRBD1 identical over 7 bases. CDR3 length: 13 amino acids. Germline-derived CDR1 and CDR2 are SGHTA and FQGNSA. With 4 bases clipped from V and 15 bases from J, the junction kept 12 bases outside the gene matches. In nucleotides, the CDR3 is TGTGCCAGCAGCTACAGGGGAACAGGTGTGCCGTTCTTC. This encodes CASSYRGTGVPFF.

CDR3 amino acids: CAISGTGRDTEAFF. The CDR3 nucleotides are TGTGCCATCAGTGGGACAGGGAGGGACACTGAAGCTTTCTTT. This chain joins TRBV10-3 and TRBJ1-1, with TRBD1 matching over 8 bases. V was pared by 4 bases and J by 3 bases, with 4 bases of the junction left unmatched. CDR3 length equals 14 residues. Germline V CDR1 and CDR2: ENHRY, SYGVKD.

The CDR3 reads CASSQDRAGSGANVLTF. The CDR3 DNA follows: TGTGCCAGCAGCCAAGATCGGGCAGGGAGTGGGGCCAACGTCCTGACTTTC. The chain has TRBV4-2 and TRBJ2-6, with D perhaps TRBD1 or TRBD2 (5 bases each). V lost 0 bases to trimming and J lost 3 bases, with 12 bases between them. Germline assignment: CDR1 LGHNA and CDR2 YNFKEQ. The CDR3 runs 17 residues.

V is TRBV6-4 and J is TRBJ2-2; D gene ambiguous. Germline V CDR1 and CDR2: MRHNA, SNTAGT. The V end was cut by 4 bases, the J end by 3 bases, with 3 bases between. CDR3 length equals 12 residues. CDR3 bases: TGTGCCAGCAGTGCTTACACCGGGGAGCTGTTTTTT. Amino acid sequence: CASSAYTGELFF.

The gene calls are TRBV7-3 and TRBJ2-1; D gene uncertain. V was trimmed by 1 base and J by 0 bases, leaving 10 bases between them. CDR1 and CDR2 (germline): SGHTA, FQGTGA. The length of the CDR3 is 16 residues. CDR3 DNA: TGTGCCAGCAGCTTAAGTCAGATGAGCTCCTACAATGAGCAGTTCTTC. It translates to CASSLSQMSSYNEQFF.

The chain has TRBV5-1 and TRBJ2-1; 8 nucleotides match TRBD1. Germline CDR1 SGHRS, CDR2 YFSETQ. The V gene end was trimmed by 0 bases and the J gene end by 9 bases; junction bases not matched to a gene: 14. This CDR3 contains 17 residues. CDR3 nucleotide sequence: TGCGCCAGCAGCTTGGCCATCACCGGGACAGGAGGGGGTGAGCAGTTCTTC. Protein product: CASSLAITGTGGGEQFF.

The rearrangement links TRBV7-2 to TRBJ2-3; D might be TRBD2 (6 bases). Germline lookup yields CDR1 SGHTA and CDR2 FQGNSA. V was shortened by 3 bases and J by 2 bases, with 12 bases between the two germline ends. The CDR3 spans 15 residues. CDR3 in amino acids: CASSLGGLHTDTQYF. The DNA for the CDR3 is TGTGCCAGCAGCTTGGGGGGACTCCACACAGATACGCAGTATTTT.